The rows below give T cell receptor beta chains drawn from one sample of a study of blood T cell repertoires in COVID-19. Clones were sequenced by immunoSEQ multiplex PCR, and TCRdb holds only the in-frame ones, with some missing. Of about 67,000 clones listed, around 87% are singletons. Material for sequencing was peripheral blood. The receptor set was obtained from a man aged 50 to 60 with active COVID-19. The conserved cysteine and the conserved F or W are not part of the CDR3 here.

>TRBV9|TRBJ1-1
ASSGRQGLFTEAF
>TRBV5-6|TRBJ2-5
ASSLAQGGQETQY
>TRBV29-1|TRBJ2-7
SARGVIPYEQY
>TRBV10-3|TRBJ2-7
AISELLDRVREQY
>TRBV12-3/TRBV12-4|TRBJ2-5
ASSLAAVETQY
>TRBV7-7|TRBJ2-5
ASSSFGGEGTQY
>TRBV5-4|TRBJ2-6
ASSFSRGNGANVLT
>TRBV11-2|TRBJ2-7
ASSQGQPKAYEQY
>TRBV28|TRBJ2-7
ASSSDLSYEQY
>TRBV19|TRBJ1-4
ATLGGTTNEKLF
>TRBV19|TRBJ1-2
ASSMSQGYGYT
>TRBV5-4|TRBJ2-4
ASSLAGTGGTKNIQY
>TRBV28|TRBJ1-5
ASSWGEGQPQH
>TRBV19|TRBJ2-7
ASSKLAGALYEQY
>TRBV7-9|TRBJ1-2
ASSFDGSYGYT
>TRBV19|TRBJ1-2
ASSARDSISGGYT
>TRBV6-5|TRBJ2-7
ASSYSGGAFEQY
>TRBV19|TRBJ1-1
ASSNWARGRGAEAF
>TRBV7-2|TRBJ1-2
ASSLAEGYGYT
>TRBV3-1/TRBV3-2|TRBJ2-1
ASSHRAGVGNEQF
>TRBV7-2|TRBJ1-5
ASSSAGGGWSNQPQH
>TRBV5-5|TRBJ1-1
ASRTQPAGHTEAF
>TRBV4-1|TRBJ2-7
ASSLEPPGQISYEQY
>TRBV10-3|TRBJ2-5
AISEGASGETQY
>TRBV7-9|TRBJ2-5
ASSSRASGSGETQY
>TRBV29-1|TRBJ2-1
SVSFSGNAYNEQF
>TRBV9|TRBJ1-2
ASSAGTGFYYGYT
>TRBV5-6|TRBJ2-3
ASSQAYYRQASTDTQY
>TRBV6-5|TRBJ1-5
ASSSEPYSNQPQH
>TRBV24-1|TRBJ2-1
ATSARGNEQF
>TRBV6-6|TRBJ2-4
ASSDRVSNIQY
>TRBV27|TRBJ2-2
ASKPRGQGSGHTGELF
>TRBV21-1|TRBJ1-2
ASSTRSGGYT
>TRBV7-7|TRBJ2-1
ASSLSTQDEQF
>TRBV11-2|TRBJ2-7
ASSLAAGGPYEQY
>TRBV24-1|TRBJ2-3
ATSDPDRANTDTQY
>TRBV18|TRBJ2-3
ASSWTGSTDTQY
>TRBV25-1|TRBJ2-1
ASSYFVAEQF
>TRBV7-2|TRBJ1-2
ASSLAQGPVGGYT
>TRBV7-2|TRBJ2-3
ASSWRASGTDTQY
>TRBV10-2|TRBJ1-5
ASSESAGSNQPQH
>TRBV14|TRBJ2-3
ASRPTRSSTDTQY
>TRBV3-1/TRBV3-2|TRBJ1-4
ASSLRTGTTNEKLF
>TRBV4-3|TRBJ2-5
ASSQGSGTGAETQY
>TRBV7-2|TRBJ1-2
ASSVTGGWNYGYT
>TRBV29-1|TRBJ2-2
SVKEGGELF
>TRBV27|TRBJ1-2
ASSFSGVGYT
>TRBV27|TRBJ1-2
ASSFAGSGGYGYT
>TRBV18|TRBJ2-1
ASSPRAGADEQF
>TRBV6-5|TRBJ2-7
ASTGQSYEQY
>TRBV6-5|TRBJ2-5
ASSYGQTMIQETQY
>TRBV4-2|TRBJ1-5
ASSQESPQGAQPQH
>TRBV4-2|TRBJ2-7
ASSLGQAEQY